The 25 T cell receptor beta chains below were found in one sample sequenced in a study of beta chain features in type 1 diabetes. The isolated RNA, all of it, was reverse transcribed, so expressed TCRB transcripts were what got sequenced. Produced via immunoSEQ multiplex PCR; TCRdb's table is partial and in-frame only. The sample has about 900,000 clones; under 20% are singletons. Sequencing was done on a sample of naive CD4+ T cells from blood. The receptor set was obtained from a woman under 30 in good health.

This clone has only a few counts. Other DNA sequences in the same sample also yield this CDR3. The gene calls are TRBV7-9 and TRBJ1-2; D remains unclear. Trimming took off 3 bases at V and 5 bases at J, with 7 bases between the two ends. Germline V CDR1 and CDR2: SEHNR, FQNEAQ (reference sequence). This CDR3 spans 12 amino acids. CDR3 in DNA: TGTGCCAGCAGCTTGGAAAGTTATGGCTACACCTTC. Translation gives CASSLESYGYTF.

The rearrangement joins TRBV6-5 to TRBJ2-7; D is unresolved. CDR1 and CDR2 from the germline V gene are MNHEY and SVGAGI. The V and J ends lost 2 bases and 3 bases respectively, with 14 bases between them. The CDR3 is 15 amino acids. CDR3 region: CASSYGLPSSYEQYF. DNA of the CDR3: TGTGCCAGCAGTTACGGGTTGCCGAGCAGCTACGAGCAGTACTTC.

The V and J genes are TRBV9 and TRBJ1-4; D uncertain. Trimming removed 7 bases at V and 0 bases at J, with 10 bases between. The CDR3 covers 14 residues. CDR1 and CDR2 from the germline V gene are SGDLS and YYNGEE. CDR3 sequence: CASQRGATNEKLFF. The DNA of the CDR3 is TGTGCCAGCCAACGGGGTGCAACTAATGAAAAACTGTTTTTT.

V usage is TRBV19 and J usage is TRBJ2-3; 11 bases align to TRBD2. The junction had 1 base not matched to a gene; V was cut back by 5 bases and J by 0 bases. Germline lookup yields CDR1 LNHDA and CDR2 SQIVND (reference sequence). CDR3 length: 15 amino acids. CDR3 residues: CASSGTSGSTDTQYF. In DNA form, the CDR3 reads TGTGCCAGTAGTGGGACTAGCGGTAGCACAGATACGCAGTATTTT.

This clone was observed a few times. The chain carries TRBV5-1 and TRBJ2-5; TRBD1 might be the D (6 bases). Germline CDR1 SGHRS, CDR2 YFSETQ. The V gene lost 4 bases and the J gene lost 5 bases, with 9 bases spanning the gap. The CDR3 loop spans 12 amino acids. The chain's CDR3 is CASSPGVETQYF. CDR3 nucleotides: TGCGCCAGCAGCCCAGGGGTCGAGACCCAGTACTTC.

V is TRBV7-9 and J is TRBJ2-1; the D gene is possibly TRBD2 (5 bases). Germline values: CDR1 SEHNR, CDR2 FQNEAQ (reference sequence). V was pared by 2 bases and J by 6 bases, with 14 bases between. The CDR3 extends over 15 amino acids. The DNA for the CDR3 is TGTGCCAGCAGCTTATTGGGGAGTTCGCTCAATGAGCAGTTCTTC. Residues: CASSLLGSSLNEQFF.

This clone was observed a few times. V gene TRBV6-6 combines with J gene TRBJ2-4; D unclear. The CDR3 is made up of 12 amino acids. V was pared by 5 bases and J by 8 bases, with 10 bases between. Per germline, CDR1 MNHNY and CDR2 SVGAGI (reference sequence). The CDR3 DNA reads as TGTGCCAGCAGTCCGTCCTTTTACATTCAGTACTTC. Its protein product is CASSPSFYIQYF.

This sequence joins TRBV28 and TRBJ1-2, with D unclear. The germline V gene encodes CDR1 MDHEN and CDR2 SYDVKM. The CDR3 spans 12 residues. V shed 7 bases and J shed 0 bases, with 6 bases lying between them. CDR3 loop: CASKGTNYGYTF. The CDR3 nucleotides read TGTGCCAGCAAGGGAACTAACTATGGCTACACCTTC.

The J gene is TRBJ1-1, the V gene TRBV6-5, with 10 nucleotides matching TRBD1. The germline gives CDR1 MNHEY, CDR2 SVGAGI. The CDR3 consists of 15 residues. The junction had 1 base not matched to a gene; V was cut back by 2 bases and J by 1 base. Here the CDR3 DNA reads TGTGCCAGCAGTTACGGGGACAGGGGGAACACTGAAGCTTTCTTT. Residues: CASSYGDRGNTEAFF.

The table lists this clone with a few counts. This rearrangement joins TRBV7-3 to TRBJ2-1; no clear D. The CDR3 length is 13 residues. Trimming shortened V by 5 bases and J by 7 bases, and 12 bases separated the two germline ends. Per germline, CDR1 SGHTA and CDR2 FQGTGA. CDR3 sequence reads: CASSPPGQNEQFF. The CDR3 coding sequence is TGTGCCAGCAGCCCCCCGGGTCAGAATGAGCAGTTCTTC.

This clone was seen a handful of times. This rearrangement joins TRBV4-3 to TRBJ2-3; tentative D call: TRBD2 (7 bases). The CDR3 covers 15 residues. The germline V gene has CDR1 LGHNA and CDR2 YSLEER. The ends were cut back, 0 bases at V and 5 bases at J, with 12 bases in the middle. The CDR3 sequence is CASSQEGGLGDTQYF. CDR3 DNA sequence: TGCGCCAGCAGCCAAGAGGGGGGGCTAGGAGATACGCAGTATTTT.

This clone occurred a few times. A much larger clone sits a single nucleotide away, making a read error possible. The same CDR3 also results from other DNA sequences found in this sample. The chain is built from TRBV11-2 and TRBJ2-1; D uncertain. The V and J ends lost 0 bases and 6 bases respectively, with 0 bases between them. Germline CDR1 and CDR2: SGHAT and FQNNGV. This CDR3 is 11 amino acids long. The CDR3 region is CASSLDNEQFF. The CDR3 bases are TGTGCCAGCAGCTTAGACAATGAGCAGTTCTTC.

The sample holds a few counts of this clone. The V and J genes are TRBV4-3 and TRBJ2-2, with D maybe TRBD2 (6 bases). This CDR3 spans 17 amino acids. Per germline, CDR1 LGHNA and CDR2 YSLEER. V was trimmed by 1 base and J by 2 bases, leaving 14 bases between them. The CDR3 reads CASSQVKRVTNTGELFF. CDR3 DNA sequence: TGCGCCAGCAGCCAAGTTAAGCGGGTGACAAACACCGGGGAGCTGTTTTTT.

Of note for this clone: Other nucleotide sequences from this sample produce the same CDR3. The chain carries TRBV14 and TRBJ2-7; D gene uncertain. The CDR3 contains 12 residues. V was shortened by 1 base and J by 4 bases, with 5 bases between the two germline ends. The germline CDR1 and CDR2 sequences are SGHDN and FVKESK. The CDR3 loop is CASSQGRYEQYF. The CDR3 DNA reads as TGTGCCAGCAGCCAAGGACGGTACGAGCAGTACTTC.

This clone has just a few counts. DNA for the CDR3: TGTGCCAGCAGCGCGACCAAGGCAAACCGCCCCGGGGAGCTGTTTTTT. Amino acids: CASSATKANRPGELFF. The chain combines TRBV9 with TRBJ2-2; D is unresolved. The CDR3 is 16 residues long. V was shortened by 3 bases and J by 6 bases, with 18 bases between the two germline ends. CDR1 and CDR2 (germline): SGDLS, YYNGEE. Full variable domain (outside the CDR3, taken from reference TRBV9 and TRBJ2-2): DSGVTQTPKHLITATGQRVTLRCSPRSGDLSVYWYQQSLDQGLQFLIQYYNGEERAKGNILERFSAQQFPDLHSELNLSSLELGDSALYFCASSATKANRPGELFFGEGSRLTVL.

The chain's CDR3 is CAISDRVPDTQYF. DNA of the CDR3: TGTGCCATCAGTGATAGGGTTCCAGATACGCAGTATTTT. The chain carries TRBV10-3 and TRBJ2-3, with D hard to call. The V gene's germline CDR1 is ENHRY and CDR2 SYGVKD. The CDR3 loop spans 13 amino acids. With 3 bases removed from V and 4 bases from J, the gap between germline ends came to 8 bases.

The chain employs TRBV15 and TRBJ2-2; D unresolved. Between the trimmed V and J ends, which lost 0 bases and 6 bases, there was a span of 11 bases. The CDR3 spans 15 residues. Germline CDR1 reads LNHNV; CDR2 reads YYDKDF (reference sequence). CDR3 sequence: CATSRDNTVPGELFF. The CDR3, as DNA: TGTGCCACCAGCAGAGATAATACGGTCCCCGGGGAGCTGTTTTTT.

The CDR3 region is CASSLLLARPVGNEQFF. In DNA form, the CDR3 reads TGCGCCAGCAGCTTGTTATTAGCCCGCCCTGTAGGCAATGAGCAGTTCTTC. The V and J genes are TRBV5-1 and TRBJ2-1; D call uncertain. This CDR3 is 17 amino acids long. With 1 base removed from V and 6 bases from J, the gap between germline ends came to 20 bases. Per germline, CDR1 SGHRS and CDR2 YFSETQ.

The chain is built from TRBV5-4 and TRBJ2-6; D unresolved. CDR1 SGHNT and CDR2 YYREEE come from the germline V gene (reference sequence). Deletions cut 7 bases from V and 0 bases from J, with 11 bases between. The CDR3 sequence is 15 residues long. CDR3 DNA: TGTGCCAGCGGTTATGCCGGCTCTGGGGCCAACGTCCTGACTTTC. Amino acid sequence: CASGYAGSGANVLTF.

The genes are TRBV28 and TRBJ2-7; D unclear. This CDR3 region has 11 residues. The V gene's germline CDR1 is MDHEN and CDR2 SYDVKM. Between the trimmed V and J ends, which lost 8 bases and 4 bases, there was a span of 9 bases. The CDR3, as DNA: TGTGCCAGCGCTGAGCCGTACGAGCAGTACTTC. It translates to CASAEPYEQYF.

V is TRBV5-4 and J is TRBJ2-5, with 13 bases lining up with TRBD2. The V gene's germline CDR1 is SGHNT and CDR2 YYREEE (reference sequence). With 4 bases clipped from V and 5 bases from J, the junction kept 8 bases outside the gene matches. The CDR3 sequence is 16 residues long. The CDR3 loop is CASSIGLAGDRETQYF. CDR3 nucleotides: TGTGCCAGCAGCATTGGACTAGCGGGAGATCGGGAGACCCAGTACTTC.

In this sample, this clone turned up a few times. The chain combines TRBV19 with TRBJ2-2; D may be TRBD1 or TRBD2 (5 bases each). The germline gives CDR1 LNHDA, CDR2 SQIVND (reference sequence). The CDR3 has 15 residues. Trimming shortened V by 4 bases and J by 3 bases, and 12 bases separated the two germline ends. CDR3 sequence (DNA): TGTGCCAGTAGTAGAGGGACGGACCACACCGGGGAGCTGTTTTTT. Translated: CASSRGTDHTGELFF.

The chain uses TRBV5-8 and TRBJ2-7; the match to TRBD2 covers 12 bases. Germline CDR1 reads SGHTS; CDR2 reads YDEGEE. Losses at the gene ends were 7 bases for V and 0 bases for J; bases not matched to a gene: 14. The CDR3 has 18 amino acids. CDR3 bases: TGTGCCAGCGGCAAAACCGGGACTAGCGGGCTCCGCTCCTACGAGCAGTACTTC. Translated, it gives CASGKTGTSGLRSYEQYF. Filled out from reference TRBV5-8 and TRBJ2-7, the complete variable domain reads EAGVTQSPTHLIKTRGQQATLRCSPISGHTSVYWYQQALGLGLQFLLWYDEGEERNRGNFPPRFSGRQFPNYSSELNVNALELEDSALYLCASGKTGTSGLRSYEQYFGPGTRLTVT.

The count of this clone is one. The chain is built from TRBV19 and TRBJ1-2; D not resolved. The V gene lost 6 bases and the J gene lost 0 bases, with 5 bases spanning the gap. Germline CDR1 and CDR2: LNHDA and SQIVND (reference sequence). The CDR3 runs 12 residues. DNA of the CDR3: TGTGCCAGTAGCAAGACTAACTATGGCTACACCTTC. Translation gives CASSKTNYGYTF.

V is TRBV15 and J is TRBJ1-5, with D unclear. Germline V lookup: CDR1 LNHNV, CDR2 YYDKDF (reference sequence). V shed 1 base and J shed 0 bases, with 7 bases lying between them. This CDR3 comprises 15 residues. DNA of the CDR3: TGTGCCACCAGCAGAGTAGTATATAGCAATCAGCCCCAGCATTTT. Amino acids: CATSRVVYSNQPQHF.